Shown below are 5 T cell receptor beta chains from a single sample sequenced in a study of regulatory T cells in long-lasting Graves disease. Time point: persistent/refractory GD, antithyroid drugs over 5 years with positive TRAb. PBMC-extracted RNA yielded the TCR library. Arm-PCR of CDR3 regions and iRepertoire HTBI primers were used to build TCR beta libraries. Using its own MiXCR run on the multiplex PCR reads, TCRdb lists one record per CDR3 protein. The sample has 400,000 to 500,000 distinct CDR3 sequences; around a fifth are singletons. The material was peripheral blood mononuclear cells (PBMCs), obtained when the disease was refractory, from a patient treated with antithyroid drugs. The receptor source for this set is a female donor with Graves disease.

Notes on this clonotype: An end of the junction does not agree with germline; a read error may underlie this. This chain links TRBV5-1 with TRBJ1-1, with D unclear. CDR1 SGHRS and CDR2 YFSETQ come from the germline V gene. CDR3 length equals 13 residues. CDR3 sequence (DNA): TGCGCCAGCGGCTTGGACCGAAGCACTGAAGCTTTCTTT. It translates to CASGLDRSTEAFF.

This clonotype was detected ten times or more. The CDR3 here is CASSRLQGKETQYF. The CDR3 bases are TGTGCCAGCAGCAGGTTACAGGGGAAAGAGACCCAGTACTTC. The V call is TRBV7-2, the J call TRBJ2-5; TRBD1 matches at 7 bases. CDR3 size: 14 residues. CDR1 SGHTA and CDR2 FQGNSA come from the germline V gene. With V trimmed by 5 bases and J by 3 bases, 6 bases remained unmatched.

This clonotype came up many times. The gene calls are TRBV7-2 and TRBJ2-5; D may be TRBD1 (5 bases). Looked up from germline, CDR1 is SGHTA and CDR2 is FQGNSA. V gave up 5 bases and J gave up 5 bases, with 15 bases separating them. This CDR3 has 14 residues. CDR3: CASSLRQGLETQYF. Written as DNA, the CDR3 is TGTGCCAGCAGCCTACGCCAGGGATTGGAGACCCAGTACTTC.

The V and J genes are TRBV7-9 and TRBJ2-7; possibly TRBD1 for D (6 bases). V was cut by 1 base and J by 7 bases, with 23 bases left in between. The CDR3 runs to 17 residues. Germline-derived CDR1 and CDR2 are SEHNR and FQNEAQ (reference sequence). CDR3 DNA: TGTGCCAGCAGCTTAGGAAGGGGGTCAGGGAATAGGCAAGAGCAGTACTTC. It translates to CASSLGRGSGNRQEQYF.

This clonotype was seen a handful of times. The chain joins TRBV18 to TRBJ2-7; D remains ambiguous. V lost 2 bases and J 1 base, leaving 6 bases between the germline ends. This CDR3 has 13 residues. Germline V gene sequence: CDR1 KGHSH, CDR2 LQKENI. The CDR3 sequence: CASSPSQSYEQYF. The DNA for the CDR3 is TGTGCCAGCTCACCAAGCCAGTCCTACGAGCAGTACTTC.